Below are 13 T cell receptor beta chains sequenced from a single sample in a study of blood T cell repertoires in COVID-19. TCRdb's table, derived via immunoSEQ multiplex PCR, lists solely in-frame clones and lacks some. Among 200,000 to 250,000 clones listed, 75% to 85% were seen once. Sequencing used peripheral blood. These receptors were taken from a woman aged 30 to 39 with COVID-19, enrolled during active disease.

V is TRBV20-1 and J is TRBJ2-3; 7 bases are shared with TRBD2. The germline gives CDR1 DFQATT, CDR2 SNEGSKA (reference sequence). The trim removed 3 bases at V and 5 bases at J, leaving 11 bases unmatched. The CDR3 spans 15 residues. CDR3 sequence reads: CSASSREGLQDTQYF. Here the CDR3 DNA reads TGCAGTGCTAGTTCGAGGGAGGGCCTCCAAGATACGCAGTATTTT.

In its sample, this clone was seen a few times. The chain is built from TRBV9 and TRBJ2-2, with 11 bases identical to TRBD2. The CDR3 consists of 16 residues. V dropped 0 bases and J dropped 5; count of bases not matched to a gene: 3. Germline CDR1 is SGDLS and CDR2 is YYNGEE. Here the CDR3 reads CASSVAVAGGTGELFF. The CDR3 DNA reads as TGTGCCAGCAGCGTAGCGGTAGCGGGGGGGACCGGGGAGCTGTTTTTT.

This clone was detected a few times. The CDR3 nucleotides are TGTGCCAGTAGTCCCGGAGGATTCTCCTACGAGCAGTACTTC. It encodes CASSPGGFSYEQYF. This chain links TRBV19 with TRBJ2-7; possibly TRBD2 for D (5 bases). The CDR3 is 14 residues long. The germline V and J ends were trimmed by 5 bases and 0 bases, with 11 bases remaining between them. Germline V gene lookup returns CDR1 LNHDA and CDR2 SQIVND (reference sequence). The entire variable domain, with the rest obtained from reference TRBV19 and TRBJ2-7, is as follows: DGGITQSPKYLFRKEGQNVTLSCEQNLNHDAMYWYRQDPGQGLRLIYYSQIVNDFQKGDIAEGYSVSREKKESFPLTVTSAQKNPTAFYLCASSPGGFSYEQYFGPGTRLTVT.

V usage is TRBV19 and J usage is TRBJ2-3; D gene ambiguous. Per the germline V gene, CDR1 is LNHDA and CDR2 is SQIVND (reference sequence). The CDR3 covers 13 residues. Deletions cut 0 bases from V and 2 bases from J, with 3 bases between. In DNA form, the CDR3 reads TGTGCCAGTAGTATAGATCACACAGATACGCAGTATTTT. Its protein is CASSIDHTDTQYF.

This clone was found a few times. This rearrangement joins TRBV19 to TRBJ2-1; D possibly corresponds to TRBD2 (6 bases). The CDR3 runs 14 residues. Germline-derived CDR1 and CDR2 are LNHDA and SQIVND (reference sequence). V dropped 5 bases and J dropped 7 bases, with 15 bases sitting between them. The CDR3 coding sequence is TGTGCCAGTAGTTCTCAGCGGGTATATAATGAGCAGTTCTTC. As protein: CASSSQRVYNEQFF.

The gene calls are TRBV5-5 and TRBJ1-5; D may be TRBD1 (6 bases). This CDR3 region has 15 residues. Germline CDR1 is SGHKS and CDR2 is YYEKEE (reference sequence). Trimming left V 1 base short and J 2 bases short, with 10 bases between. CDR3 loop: CASSLSGVGNQPQHF. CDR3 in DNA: TGTGCCAGCAGCTTGTCAGGGGTGGGCAATCAGCCCCAGCATTTT.

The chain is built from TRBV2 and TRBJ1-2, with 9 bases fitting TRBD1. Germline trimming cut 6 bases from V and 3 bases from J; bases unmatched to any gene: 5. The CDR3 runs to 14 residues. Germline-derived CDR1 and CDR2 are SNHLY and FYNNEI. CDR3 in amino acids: CASSLTGGDYGYTF. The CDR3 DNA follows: TGTGCCAGCAGCCTAACAGGGGGCGACTATGGCTACACCTTC.

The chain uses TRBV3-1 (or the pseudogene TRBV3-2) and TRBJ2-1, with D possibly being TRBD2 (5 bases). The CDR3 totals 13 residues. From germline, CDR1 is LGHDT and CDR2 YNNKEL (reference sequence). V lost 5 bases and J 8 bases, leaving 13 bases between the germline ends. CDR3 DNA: TGTGCCAGCAGCGCTACTAGAATCGATGAGCAGTTCTTC. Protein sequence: CASSATRIDEQFF.

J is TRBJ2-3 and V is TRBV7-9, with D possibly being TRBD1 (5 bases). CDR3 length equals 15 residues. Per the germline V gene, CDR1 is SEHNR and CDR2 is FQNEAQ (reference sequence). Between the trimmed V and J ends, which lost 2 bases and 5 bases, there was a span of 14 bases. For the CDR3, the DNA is TGTGCCAGCAGCTTAAACGCAGGGCAAAAAGATACGCAGTATTTT. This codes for CASSLNAGQKDTQYF. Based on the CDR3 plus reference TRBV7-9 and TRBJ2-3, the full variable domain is DTGVSQNPRHKITKRGQNVTFRCDPISEHNRLYWYRQTLGQGPEFLTYFQNEAQLEKSRLLSDRFSAERPKGSFSTLEIQRTEQGDSAMYLCASSLNAGQKDTQYFGPGTRLTVL.

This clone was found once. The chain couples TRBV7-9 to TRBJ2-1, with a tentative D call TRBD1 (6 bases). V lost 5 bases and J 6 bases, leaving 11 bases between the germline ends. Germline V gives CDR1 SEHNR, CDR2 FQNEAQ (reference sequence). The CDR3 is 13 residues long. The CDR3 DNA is TGTGCCAGCAGCCCTACAGGGAGCAATGAGCAGTTCTTC. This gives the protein CASSPTGSNEQFF.

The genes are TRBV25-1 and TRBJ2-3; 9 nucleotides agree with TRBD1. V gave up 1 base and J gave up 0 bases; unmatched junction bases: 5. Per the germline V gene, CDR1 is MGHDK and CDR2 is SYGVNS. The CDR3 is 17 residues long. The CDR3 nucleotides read TGTGCCAGCAGTGAATTGGGACAGGGCCTTAGCACAGATACGCAGTATTTT. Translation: CASSELGQGLSTDTQYF.

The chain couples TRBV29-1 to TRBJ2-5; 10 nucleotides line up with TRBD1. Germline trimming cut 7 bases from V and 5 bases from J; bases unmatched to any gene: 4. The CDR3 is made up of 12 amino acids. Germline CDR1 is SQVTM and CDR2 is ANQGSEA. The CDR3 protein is CSAGQGKETQYF. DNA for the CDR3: TGCAGCGCGGGACAGGGGAAGGAGACCCAGTACTTC. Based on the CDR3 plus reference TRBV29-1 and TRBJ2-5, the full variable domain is SAVISQKPSRDICQRGTSLTIQCQVDSQVTMMFWYRQQPGQSLTLIATANQGSEATYESGFVIDKFPISRPNLTFSTLTVSNMSPEDSSIYLCSAGQGKETQYFGPGTRLLVL.

CDR3 loop: CASRLTGGREQFF. The CDR3, as DNA: TGTGCCAGCAGACTAACAGGGGGGCGTGAGCAGTTCTTC. The V and J genes are TRBV7-3 and TRBJ2-1; 8 nucleotides align to TRBD1. The V gene's germline CDR1 is SGHTA and CDR2 FQGTGA. V lost 6 bases and J lost 9; bases outside the gene matches: 7. The CDR3 extends over 13 amino acids.